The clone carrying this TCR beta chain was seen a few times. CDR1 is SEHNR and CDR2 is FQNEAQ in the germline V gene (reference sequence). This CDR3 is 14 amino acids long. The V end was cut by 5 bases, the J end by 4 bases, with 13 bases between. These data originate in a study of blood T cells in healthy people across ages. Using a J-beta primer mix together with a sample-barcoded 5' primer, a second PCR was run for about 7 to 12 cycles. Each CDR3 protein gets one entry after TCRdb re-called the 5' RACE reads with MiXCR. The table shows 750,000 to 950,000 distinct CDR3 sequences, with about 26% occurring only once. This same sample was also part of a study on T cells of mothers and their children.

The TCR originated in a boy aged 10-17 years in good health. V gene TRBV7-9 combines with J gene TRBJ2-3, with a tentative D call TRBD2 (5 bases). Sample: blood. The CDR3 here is CASSILEEADTQYF. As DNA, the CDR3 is TGTGCCAGCAGCATCCTAGAGGAGGCAGATACGCAGTATTTT.